The clone carrying this T cell receptor (beta chain) occurred a few times. The antigen is undetermined. This specimen comes from a study of cytomegalovirus exposure and HLA in healthy donors. Findings and caveats of the study: Sequences of the TCR beta chain were said to predict the HLA-A and HLA-B alleles of most subjects accurately.

This PCR relied on a set of 60 Vbeta primers and 13 Jbeta primers. Assay used: immunoSEQ multiplex PCR; TCRdb lists only in-frame clones, some missing. The sample shows 110,000 or so clones, about 8.6% of them seen only once. Germline-derived CDR1 and CDR2 are SGHTA and FQGNSA. CDR3 length: 15 amino acids. Trimming pared 2 bases from V and 0 bases from J, leaving 9 bases between. Sequenced material: PBMCs. The chain has TRBV7-2 and TRBJ2-3; D might be TRBD2 (5 bases). This clonotype was obtained from a middle-aged woman in good health and CMV-seropositive. The CDR3 spells CASSLTRTSTDTQYF. The CDR3 region has the DNA TGTGCCAGCAGCTTAACTCGGACTAGCACAGATACGCAGTATTTT.